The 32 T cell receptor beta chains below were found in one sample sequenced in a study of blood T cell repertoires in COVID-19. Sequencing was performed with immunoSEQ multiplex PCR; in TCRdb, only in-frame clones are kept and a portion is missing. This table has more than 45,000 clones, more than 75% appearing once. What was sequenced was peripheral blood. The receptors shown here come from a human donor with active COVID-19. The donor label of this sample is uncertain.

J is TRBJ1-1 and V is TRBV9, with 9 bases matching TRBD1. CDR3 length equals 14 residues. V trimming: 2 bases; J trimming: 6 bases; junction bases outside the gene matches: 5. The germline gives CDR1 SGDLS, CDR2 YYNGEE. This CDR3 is CASSVTGGVSEAFF. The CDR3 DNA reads TGTGCCAGCAGCGTGACAGGGGGTGTTTCTGAAGCTTTCTTT.

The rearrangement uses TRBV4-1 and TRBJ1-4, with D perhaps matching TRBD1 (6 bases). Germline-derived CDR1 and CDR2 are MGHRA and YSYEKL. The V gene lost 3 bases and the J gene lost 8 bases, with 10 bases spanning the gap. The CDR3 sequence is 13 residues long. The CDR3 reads CASSQDRIEKLFF. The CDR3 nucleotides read TGCGCCAGCAGCCAGGACAGAATAGAAAAACTGTTTTTT.

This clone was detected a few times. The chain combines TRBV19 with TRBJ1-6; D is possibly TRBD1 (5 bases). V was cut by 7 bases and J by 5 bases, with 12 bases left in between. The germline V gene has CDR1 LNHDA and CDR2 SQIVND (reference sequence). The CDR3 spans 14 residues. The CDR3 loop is CASNAGRDNSPLHF. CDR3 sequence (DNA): TGTGCCAGTAATGCAGGGAGGGATAATTCACCCCTCCACTTT.

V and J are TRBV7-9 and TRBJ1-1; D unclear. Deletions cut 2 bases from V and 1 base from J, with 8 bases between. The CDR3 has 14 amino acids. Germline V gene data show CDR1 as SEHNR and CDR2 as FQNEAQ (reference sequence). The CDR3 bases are TGTGCCAGCAGCTTACGGGAGGCGAACACTGAAGCTTTCTTT. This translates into CASSLREANTEAFF.

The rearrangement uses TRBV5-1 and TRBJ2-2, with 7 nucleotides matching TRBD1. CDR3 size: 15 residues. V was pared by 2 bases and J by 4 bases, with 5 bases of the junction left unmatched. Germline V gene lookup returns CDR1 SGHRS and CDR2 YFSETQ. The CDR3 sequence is CASSLERTGTGELFF. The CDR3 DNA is TGCGCCAGCAGCTTAGAAAGGACAGGCACCGGGGAGCTGTTTTTT.

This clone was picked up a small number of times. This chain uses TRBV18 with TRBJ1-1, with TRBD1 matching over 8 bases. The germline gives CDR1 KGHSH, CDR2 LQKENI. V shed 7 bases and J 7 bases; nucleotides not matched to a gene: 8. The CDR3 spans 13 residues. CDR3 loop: CASLKGQDLEAFF. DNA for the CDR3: TGTGCCAGCTTGAAGGGACAGGACCTTGAAGCTTTCTTT.

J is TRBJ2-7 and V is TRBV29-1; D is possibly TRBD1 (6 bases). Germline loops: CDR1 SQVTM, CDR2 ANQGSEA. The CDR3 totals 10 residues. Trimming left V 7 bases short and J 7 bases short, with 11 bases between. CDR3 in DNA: TGCAGCGCCGAAGGGACAGAGCAGTACTTC. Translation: CSAEGTEQYF.

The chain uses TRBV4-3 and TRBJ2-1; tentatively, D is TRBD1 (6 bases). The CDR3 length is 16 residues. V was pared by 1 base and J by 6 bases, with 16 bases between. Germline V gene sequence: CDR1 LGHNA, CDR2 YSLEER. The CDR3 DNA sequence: TGCGCCAGCAGCCAAGGGCAGGGGAAGGGAATCAATGAGCAGTTCTTC. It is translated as CASSQGQGKGINEQFF.

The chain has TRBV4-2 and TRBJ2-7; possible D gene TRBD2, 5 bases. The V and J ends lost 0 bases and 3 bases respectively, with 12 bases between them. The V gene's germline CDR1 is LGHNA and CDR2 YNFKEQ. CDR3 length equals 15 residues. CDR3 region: CASSQDRDLVYEQYF. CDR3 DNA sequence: TGTGCCAGCAGCCAAGACCGGGATCTGGTCTACGAGCAGTACTTC.

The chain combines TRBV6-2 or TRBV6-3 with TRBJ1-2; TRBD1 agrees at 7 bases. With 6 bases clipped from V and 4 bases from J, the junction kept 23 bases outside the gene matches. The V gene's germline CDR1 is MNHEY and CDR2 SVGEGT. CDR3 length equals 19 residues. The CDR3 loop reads CASSQERGRISTLPYGYTF. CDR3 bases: TGTGCCAGCAGCCAAGAGAGGGGGCGGATCAGCACGCTACCCTATGGCTACACCTTC.

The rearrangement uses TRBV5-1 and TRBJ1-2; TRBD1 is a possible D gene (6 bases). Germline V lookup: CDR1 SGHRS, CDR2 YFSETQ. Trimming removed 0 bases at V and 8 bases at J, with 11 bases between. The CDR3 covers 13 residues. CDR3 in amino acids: CASSLEGGSGYTF. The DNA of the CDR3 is TGCGCCAGCAGCTTGGAGGGGGGGAGCGGCTACACCTTC.

DNA of the CDR3: TGTGCCAGCACCGACCAGGGACAGGGGGTGTATGGCTACACCTTC. Translated, it gives CASTDQGQGVYGYTF. The chain uses TRBV2 and TRBJ1-2, with 11 bases identical to TRBD1. Germline loops: CDR1 SNHLY, CDR2 FYNNEI. This CDR3 region has 15 residues. V was clipped by 7 bases and J by 5 bases; unmatched bases: 9.

The CDR3 spells CASSQGLPNTGELFF. In nucleotides, the CDR3 is TGCGCCAGCAGCCAAGGGCTGCCCAACACCGGGGAGCTGTTTTTT. The chain couples TRBV4-1 to TRBJ2-2; D is unresolved. The CDR3 is 15 amino acids. CDR1 is MGHRA, CDR2 YSYEKL, per germline. The V gene lost 1 base and the J gene lost 2 bases, with 8 bases spanning the gap.

The CDR3 region is CASSLRQGDQPQHF. The CDR3 DNA sequence: TGTGCCAGCAGCTTGCGACAGGGAGATCAGCCCCAGCATTTT. The chain recombines TRBV7-2 with TRBJ1-5, with 7 bases fitting TRBD1. Germline CDR1 and CDR2: SGHTA and FQGNSA. J was trimmed by 5 bases and V by 3 bases; bases with no gene match: 4. This CDR3 is 14 amino acids long.

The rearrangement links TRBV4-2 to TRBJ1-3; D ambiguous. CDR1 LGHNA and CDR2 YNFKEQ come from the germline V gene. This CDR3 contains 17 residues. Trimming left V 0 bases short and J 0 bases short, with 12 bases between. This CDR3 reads CASSQDPAGSSGNTIYF. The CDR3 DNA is TGTGCCAGCAGCCAAGATCCGGCGGGATCCTCTGGAAACACCATATATTTT.

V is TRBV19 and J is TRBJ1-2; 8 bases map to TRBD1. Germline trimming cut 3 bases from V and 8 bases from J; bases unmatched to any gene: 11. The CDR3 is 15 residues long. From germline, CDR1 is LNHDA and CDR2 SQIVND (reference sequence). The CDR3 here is CASSILDRESGGYTF. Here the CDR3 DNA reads TGTGCCAGTAGTATCCTGGACAGGGAATCGGGAGGCTACACCTTC. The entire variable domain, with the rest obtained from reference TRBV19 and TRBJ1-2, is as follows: DGGITQSPKYLFRKEGQNVTLSCEQNLNHDAMYWYRQDPGQGLRLIYYSQIVNDFQKGDIAEGYSVSREKKESFPLTVTSAQKNPTAFYLCASSILDRESGGYTFGSGTRLTVV.

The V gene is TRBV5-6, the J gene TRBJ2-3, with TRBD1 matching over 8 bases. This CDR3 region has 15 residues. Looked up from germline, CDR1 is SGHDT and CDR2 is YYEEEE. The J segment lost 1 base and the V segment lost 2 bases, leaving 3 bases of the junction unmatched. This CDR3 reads CASSFRQGRTDTQYF. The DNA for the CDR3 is TGTGCCAGCAGCTTTAGACAGGGGCGCACAGATACGCAGTATTTT. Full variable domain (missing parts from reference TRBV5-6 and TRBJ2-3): DAGVTQSPTHLIKTRGQQVTLRCSPKSGHDTVSWYQQALGQGPQFIFQYYEEEERQRGNFPDRFSGHQFPNYSSELNVNALLLGDSALYLCASSFRQGRTDTQYFGPGTRLTVL.

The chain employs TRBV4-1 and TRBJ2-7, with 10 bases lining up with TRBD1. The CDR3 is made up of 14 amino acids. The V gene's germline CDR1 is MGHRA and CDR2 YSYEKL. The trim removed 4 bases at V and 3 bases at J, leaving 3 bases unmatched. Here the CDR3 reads CASSPGQGGYEQYF. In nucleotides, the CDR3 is TGCGCCAGCAGCCCCGGACAGGGGGGCTACGAGCAGTACTTC.

The CDR3 is CASSPRGGPSYTDTQYF. Here the CDR3 DNA reads TGTGCCAGCAGCCCCCGGGGGGGGCCCAGCTACACAGATACGCAGTATTTT. This chain links TRBV7-6 with TRBJ2-3, with 8 nucleotides matching TRBD2. There are 17 residues in the CDR3. CDR1 and CDR2 from the germline V gene are SGHVS and FNYEAQ. Trimming at V came to 5 bases and at J to 2 bases, leaving 12 bases not matched to a gene.

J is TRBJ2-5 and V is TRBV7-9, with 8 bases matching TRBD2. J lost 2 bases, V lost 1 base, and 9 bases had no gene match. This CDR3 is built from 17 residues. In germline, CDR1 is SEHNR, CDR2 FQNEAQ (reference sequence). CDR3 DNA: TGTGCCAGCAGCTTAGGCTTTAGCGGGGCCTCACAAGAGACCCAGTACTTC. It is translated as CASSLGFSGASQETQYF.

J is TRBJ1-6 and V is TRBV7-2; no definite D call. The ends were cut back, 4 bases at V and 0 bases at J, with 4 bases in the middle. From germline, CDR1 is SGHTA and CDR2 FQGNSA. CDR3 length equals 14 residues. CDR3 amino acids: CASSSSSYNSPLHF. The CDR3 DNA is TGTGCCAGCAGCTCTAGCTCCTATAATTCACCCCTCCACTTT.

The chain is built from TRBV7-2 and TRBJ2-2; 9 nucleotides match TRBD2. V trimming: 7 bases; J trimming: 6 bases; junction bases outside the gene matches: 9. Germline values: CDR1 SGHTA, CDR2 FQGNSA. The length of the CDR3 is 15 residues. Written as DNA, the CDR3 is TGTGCCAGCACCCCCCTAGCGGGGTGGTCCGGGGAGCTGTTTTTT. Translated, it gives CASTPLAGWSGELFF.

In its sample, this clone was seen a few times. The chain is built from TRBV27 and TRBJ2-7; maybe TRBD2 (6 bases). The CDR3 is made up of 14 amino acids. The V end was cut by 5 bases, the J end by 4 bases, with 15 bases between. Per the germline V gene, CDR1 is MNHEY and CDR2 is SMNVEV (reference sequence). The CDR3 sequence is CASSPRGWTYEQYF. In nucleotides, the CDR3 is TGTGCCAGCAGTCCCCGGGGGTGGACGTACGAGCAGTACTTC.

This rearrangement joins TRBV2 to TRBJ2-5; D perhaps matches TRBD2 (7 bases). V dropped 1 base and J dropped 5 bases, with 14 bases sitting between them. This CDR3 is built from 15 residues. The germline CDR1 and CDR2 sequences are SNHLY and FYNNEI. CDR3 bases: TGTGCCAGCAGTGAAGTGGGGGGGCTTCTTGAGACCCAGTACTTC. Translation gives CASSEVGGLLETQYF. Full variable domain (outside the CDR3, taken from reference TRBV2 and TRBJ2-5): EPEVTQTPSHQVTQMGQEVILRCVPISNHLYFYWYRQILGQKVEFLVSFYNNEISEKSEIFDDQFSVERPDGSNFTLKIRSTKLEDSAMYFCASSEVGGLLETQYFGPGTRLLVL.

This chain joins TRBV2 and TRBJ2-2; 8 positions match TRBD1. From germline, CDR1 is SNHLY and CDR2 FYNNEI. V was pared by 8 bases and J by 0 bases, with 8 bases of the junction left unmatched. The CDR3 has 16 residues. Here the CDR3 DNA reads TGTGCCAGCCACGGGTGGACAGGGACGAACACCGGGGAGCTGTTTTTT. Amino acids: CASHGWTGTNTGELFF.

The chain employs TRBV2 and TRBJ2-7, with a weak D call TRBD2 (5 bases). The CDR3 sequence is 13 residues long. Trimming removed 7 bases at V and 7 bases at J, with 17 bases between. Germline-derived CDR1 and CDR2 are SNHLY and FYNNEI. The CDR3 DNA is TGTGCCAGCATTAATACGGGGATGGGTGAGCAGTACTTC. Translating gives CASINTGMGEQYF.

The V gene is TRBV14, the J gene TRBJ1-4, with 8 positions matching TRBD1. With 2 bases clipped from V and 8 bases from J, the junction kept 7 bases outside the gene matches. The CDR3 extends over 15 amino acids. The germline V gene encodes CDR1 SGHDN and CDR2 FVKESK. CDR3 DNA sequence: TGTGCCAGCAGCCAACCGACAGGGGTGAGGGAAAAACTGTTTTTT. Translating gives CASSQPTGVREKLFF.

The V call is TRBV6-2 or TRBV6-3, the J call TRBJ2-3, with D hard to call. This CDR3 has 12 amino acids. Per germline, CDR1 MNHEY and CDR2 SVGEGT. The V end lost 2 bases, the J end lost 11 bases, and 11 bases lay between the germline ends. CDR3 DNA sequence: TGTGCCAGCAGTTACATAGCCCGTCTGCAGTATTTT. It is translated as CASSYIARLQYF.

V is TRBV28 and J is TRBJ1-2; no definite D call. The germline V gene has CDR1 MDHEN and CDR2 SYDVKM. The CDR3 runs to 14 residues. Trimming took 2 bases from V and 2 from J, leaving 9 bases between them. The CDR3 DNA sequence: TGTGCCAGCAGTTTAGAGGCCGTAAACTATGGCTACACCTTC. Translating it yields CASSLEAVNYGYTF.

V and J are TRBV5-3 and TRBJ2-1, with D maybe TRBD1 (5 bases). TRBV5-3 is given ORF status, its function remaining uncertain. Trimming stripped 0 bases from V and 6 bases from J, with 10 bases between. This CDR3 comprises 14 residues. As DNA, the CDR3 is TGTGCCAGAAGCTTGGCTCCAGGGCCCAATGAGCAGTTCTTC. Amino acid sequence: CARSLAPGPNEQFF.

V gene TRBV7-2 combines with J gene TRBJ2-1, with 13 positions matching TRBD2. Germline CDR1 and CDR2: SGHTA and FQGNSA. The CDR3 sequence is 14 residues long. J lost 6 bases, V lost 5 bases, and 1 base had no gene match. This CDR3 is CASSTSGGANEQFF. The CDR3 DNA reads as TGTGCCAGCAGCACTAGCGGGGGGGCCAATGAGCAGTTCTTC.

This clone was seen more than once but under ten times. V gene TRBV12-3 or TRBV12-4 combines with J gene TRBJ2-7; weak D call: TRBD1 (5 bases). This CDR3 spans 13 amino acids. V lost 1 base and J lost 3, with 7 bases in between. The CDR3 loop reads CASSLGQYYEQYF. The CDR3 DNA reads TGTGCCAGCAGTTTAGGACAGTACTACGAGCAGTACTTC.